Only one count was recorded for the clone carrying this T cell receptor (beta chain). The sample comes from a study of blood T cell repertoires in COVID-19. Measured with immunoSEQ multiplex PCR; TCRdb has only the in-frame clones, and not every one. The top ten clones hold roughly 7.2% of a sample with about 360,000 clones, about 86% of them seen once. The V and J ends lost 5 bases and 7 bases, in that order; junction bases with no gene match: 5. Germline CDR1 is LNHDA and CDR2 is SQIVND (reference sequence). The CDR3 totals 13 residues. This TCR derives from a woman aged 55 to 70 with COVID-19, enrolled during active disease. The chain links TRBV19 to TRBJ2-3; 8 nucleotides agree with TRBD2. Sequencing was done on a sample of peripheral blood. The CDR3 DNA sequence: TGTGCCAGTAGTGTCGGGGGGGAAAATACGCAGTATTTT. It is translated as CASSVGGENTQYF.